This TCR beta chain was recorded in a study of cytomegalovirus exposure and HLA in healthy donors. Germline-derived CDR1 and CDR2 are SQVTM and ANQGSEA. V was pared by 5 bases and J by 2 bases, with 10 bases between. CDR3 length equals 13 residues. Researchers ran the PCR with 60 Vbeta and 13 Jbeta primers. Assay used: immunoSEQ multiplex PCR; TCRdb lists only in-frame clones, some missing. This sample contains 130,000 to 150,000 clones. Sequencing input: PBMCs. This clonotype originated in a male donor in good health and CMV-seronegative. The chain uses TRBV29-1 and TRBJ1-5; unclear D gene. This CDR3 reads CSVQTGGNQPQHF. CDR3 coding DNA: TGCAGCGTTCAAACCGGTGGCAATCAGCCCCAGCATTTT. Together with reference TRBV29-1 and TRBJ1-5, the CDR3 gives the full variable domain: SAVISQKPSRDICQRGTSLTIQCQVDSQVTMMFWYRQQPGQSLTLIATANQGSEATYESGFVIDKFPISRPNLTFSTLTVSNMSPEDSSIYLCSVQTGGNQPQHFGDGTRLSIL.